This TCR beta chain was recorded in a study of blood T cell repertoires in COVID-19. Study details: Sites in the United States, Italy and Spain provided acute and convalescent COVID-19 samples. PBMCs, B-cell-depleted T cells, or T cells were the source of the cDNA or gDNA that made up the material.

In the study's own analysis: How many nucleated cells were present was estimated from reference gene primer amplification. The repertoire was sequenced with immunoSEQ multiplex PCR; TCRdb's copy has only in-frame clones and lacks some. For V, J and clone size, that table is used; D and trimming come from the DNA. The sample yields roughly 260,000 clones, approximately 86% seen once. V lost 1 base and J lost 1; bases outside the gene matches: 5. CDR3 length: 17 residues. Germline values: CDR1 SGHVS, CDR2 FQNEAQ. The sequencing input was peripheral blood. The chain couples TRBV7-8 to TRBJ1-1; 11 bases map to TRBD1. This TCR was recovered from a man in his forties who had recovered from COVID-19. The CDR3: CASSLGGQGAGNTEAFF. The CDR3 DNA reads TGTGCCAGCAGCTTAGGAGGACAGGGGGCCGGGAACACTGAAGCTTTCTTT.